A selection of T cell receptor beta chains follows, all from one sample in a study of T cells in Graves' hyperthyroidism and ophthalmopathy. TCRdb fed the multiplex PCR reads into MiXCR, producing one record per CDR3 protein. The sample shows roughly 800,000 distinct CDR3 sequences, 38% of them seen only once. Input material: blood. All receptors derive from a young man with Graves' hyperthyroidism. Both conserved end residues are part of each CDR3. The D gene is left open where the match is weak. Some rows have no size entry. The others give once, few or many, or a class for an expanded clone.

V gene	D gene	clone size	J gene	CDR3 protein	CDR3 DNA
TRBV2	-	-	TRBJ1-2	CASSAPDRGYTF	TGTGCCAGCAGTGCTCCCGACCGTGGCTACACCTTC
TRBV20-1	-	-	TRBJ1-1	CSARPTGYNTEAFF	TGCAGTGCTAGACCTACAGGGTACAACACTGAAGCTTTCTTT
TRBV7-9	-	many	TRBJ2-5	CASSPGVETQYF	TGTGCCAGCAGCCCCGGGGTTGAGACCCAGTACTTC
TRBV2	-	many	TRBJ2-2	CASSLGPNTGELFF	TGTGCCAGCAGCTTAGGCCCAAACACCGGGGAGCTGTTTTTT
TRBV29-1	-	-	TRBJ2-3	CSVAGDTQYF	TGCAGCGTTGCCGGGGATACGCAGTATTTT
TRBV10-3	-	-	TRBJ2-1	CAISPTGGYNEQFF	TGTGCCATCAGTCCGACAGGAGGATACAATGAGCAGTTCTTC
TRBV6-1	TRBD1	-	TRBJ1-3	CASSRTGTGWTGNTIYF	TGTGCCAGCTCCCGGACCGGGACAGGGTGGACTGGAAACACCATATATTTT
TRBV4-3	TRBD2	-	TRBJ2-5	CASSQEASGGGETQYF	TGCGCCAGCAGCCAAGAAGCTAGCGGGGGGGGAGAGACCCAGTACTTC
TRBV6-5	-	-	TRBJ1-3	CASSYGGGSSGNTVYF	TGTGCCAGCAGTTACGGGGGTGGAAGCTCTGGAAACACCGTATATTTT
TRBV28	-	-	TRBJ2-5	CASSLSALSRQETQYF	TGTGCCAGCAGTTTGTCGGCCCTCAGCCGCCAAGAGACCCAGTACTTC
TRBV6-5	-	few	TRBJ1-2	CASRSAQGVYGYTF	TGTGCCAGCAGATCCGCCCAGGGAGTCTATGGCTACACCTTC
TRBV9	TRBD1	-	TRBJ1-3	CASSPSTGTGNTIYF	TGTGCCAGCAGTCCCTCGACAGGGACTGGAAACACCATATATTTT
TRBV7-2	TRBD2	many	TRBJ2-7	CASSPHGTNYEQYF	TGTGCCAGCAGCCCCCACGGGACTAACTACGAGCAGTACTTC
TRBV12-3/TRBV12-4	-	-	TRBJ2-5	CASSPDPGLPKETQYF	TGTGCCAGCAGTCCCGATCCGGGACTCCCCAAAGAGACCCAGTACTTC
TRBV9	-	many	TRBJ2-7	CASSVGLGDEQYF	TGTGCCAGCAGCGTAGGATTGGGGGACGAGCAGTACTTC
TRBV25-1	TRBD2	-	TRBJ2-5	CASSEYGEGTQYF	TGTGCCAGCAGTGAATATGGGGAGGGGACCCAGTACTTC
TRBV7-9	-	many	TRBJ1-6	CASSFSPGDSPLHF	TGTGCCAGCAGCTTCTCCCCTGGAGATTCACCCCTCCACTTT
TRBV4-3	-	few	TRBJ2-7	CASSQRQSENEQYF	TGCGCCAGCAGCCAACGGCAGTCGGAGAACGAGCAGTACTTC
TRBV7-2	-	many	TRBJ2-2	CASSSPNTGELFF	TGTGCCAGCAGCTCTCCTAACACCGGGGAGCTGTTTTTT
TRBV11-2	-	-	TRBJ2-5	CASSLDTKTQYF	TGTGCCAGCAGCTTAGATACGAAGACCCAGTACTTC
TRBV19	-	many	TRBJ1-1	CASRGDTTNTEAFF	TGTGCCAGTCGCGGGGACACGACGAACACTGAAGCTTTCTTT
TRBV4-1	-	few	TRBJ1-4	CASSQGRTDEKLFF	TGCGCCAGCAGCCAAGGACGAACGGATGAAAAACTGTTTTTT